The rows below give T cell receptor beta chains drawn from one sample of a study of OX40 agonist ivuxolimab in advanced cancers. Here immunoSEQ multiplex PCR was the method, and the copy in TCRdb shows in-frame clones only, minus some. The repertoire holds tens of thousands of clones, with around 87% as singletons. Here the sequenced sample was CD4+ or CD8+ T cells sorted from blood, taken in a trial of the OX40 agonist ivuxolimab. These receptors originate from an adult with an advanced solid tumor such as melanoma, head and neck, liver or kidney cancer. CDR3s include the opening cysteine and the closing phenylalanine or tryptophan.

j_gene: TRBJ2-7
v_gene: TRBV7-2
CDR3aa: CASSLGRVGNEQYF

j_gene: TRBJ1-2
v_gene: TRBV9
CDR3aa: CASSEGEGALIFQGYTF

j_gene: TRBJ2-3
v_gene: TRBV7-9
CDR3aa: CASSSGQGRTDTQYF

j_gene: TRBJ2-1
v_gene: TRBV9
CDR3aa: CASSGRQGAGNEQFF

j_gene: TRBJ1-2
v_gene: TRBV2
CDR3aa: CASSVGGFGYTF

j_gene: TRBJ2-7
v_gene: TRBV25-1
CDR3aa: CASSVPRRGGSYEQYF

j_gene: TRBJ1-5
v_gene: TRBV19
CDR3aa: CASSPLRGYSNQPQHF

j_gene: TRBJ1-1
v_gene: TRBV25-1
CDR3aa: CASSEHTGGGAFF

j_gene: TRBJ2-1
v_gene: TRBV21-1
CDR3aa: CASSKAREAGPYNEQFF

j_gene: TRBJ2-1
v_gene: TRBV19
CDR3aa: CASSIGLAPRYNEQFF

j_gene: TRBJ2-2
v_gene: TRBV10-3
CDR3aa: CAISDVAGNTGELFF

j_gene: TRBJ2-5
v_gene: TRBV7-3
CDR3aa: CASSLTGLEETQYF

j_gene: TRBJ1-5
v_gene: TRBV18
CDR3aa: CASSPTGNSNQPQHF

j_gene: TRBJ2-4
v_gene: TRBV5-1
CDR3aa: CASSSPGRGPAKNIQYF

j_gene: TRBJ2-3
v_gene: TRBV29-1
CDR3aa: CSVERQGAEDTQYF

j_gene: TRBJ2-6
v_gene: TRBV11-3
CDR3aa: CASSLTSGRAGANVLTF

j_gene: TRBJ2-7
v_gene: TRBV6-5
CDR3aa: CASGDAREQYF

j_gene: TRBJ1-1
v_gene: TRBV11-3
CDR3aa: CASSSSGGDRLGTEAFF

j_gene: TRBJ2-5
v_gene: TRBV7-3
CDR3aa: CASSLGGSGETQYF

j_gene: TRBJ1-1
v_gene: TRBV4-3
CDR3aa: CASSLGTGRTEAFF

j_gene: TRBJ2-3
v_gene: TRBV21-1
CDR3aa: CASSNWRDRWYTQYF

j_gene: TRBJ1-5
v_gene: TRBV19
CDR3aa: CASSPGQGANQPQHF

j_gene: TRBJ2-7
v_gene: TRBV4-3
CDR3aa: CASSQATPGLAGYDEQYF

j_gene: TRBJ2-5
v_gene: TRBV7-9
CDR3aa: CASSLTRDRETQYF

j_gene: TRBJ1-5
v_gene: TRBV15
CDR3aa: CATSRDREPQHF

j_gene: TRBJ1-2
v_gene: TRBV7-2
CDR3aa: CASTRQGDGYTF

j_gene: TRBJ1-5
v_gene: TRBV5-6
CDR3aa: CASSRAGSENQPQHF

j_gene: TRBJ2-1
v_gene: TRBV5-1
CDR3aa: CASSLIGSQNEQFF

j_gene: TRBJ2-1
v_gene: TRBV2
CDR3aa: CASSGLAGGSYNEQFF

j_gene: TRBJ2-7
v_gene: TRBV5-3
CDR3aa: CASSYSYEQYF